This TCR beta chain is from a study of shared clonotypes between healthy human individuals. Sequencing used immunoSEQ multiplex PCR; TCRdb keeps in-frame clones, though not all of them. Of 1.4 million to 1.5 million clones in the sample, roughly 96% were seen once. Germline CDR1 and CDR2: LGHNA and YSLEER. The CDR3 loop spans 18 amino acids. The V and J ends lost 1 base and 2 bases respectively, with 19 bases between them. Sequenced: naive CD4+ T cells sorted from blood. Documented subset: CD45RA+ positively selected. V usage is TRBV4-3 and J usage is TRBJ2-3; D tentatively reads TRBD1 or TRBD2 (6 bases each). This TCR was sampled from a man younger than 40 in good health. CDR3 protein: CASSQVGGGTGSTDTQYF. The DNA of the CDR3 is TGCGCCAGCAGCCAAGTTGGAGGGGGAACCGGCTCCACAGATACGCAGTATTTT.